This entry is about one T cell receptor (beta chain). Its antigen remains unidentified. This specimen comes from a study of T cell repertoires in cytomegalovirus infection. TCRdb re-called the reads through MiXCR, storing one row per CDR3 protein. The sample holds a few hundred thousand distinct CDR3 sequences, around 20% seen once. CDR3 length: 13 residues. Germline CDR1 reads SGHAT; CDR2 reads FQDESV (reference sequence). With 1 base removed from V and 3 bases from J, the gap between germline ends came to 7 bases. The TCR sequence derives from a human donor in good health (CMV status not recorded). Some clones in this sample may be carry-over from other donors' samples. Here the sequenced sample was cultured PBMCs, taken from culture after CMV antigen stimulation. The chain combines TRBV11-1 with TRBJ2-7; no clear D gene. CDR3 in DNA: TGTGCCAGCAGCTTAGTAGCCGGCTACGAGCAGTACTTC. Protein product: CASSLVAGYEQYF.